This TCR beta chain comes out of a study of T cell repertoires in cytomegalovirus infection. About the study: The public TCR beta signatures pointed to both CMV infection and matching HLA type. Points from the study as a whole: Of the TCR beta families, the public ones yielded a cumulative frequency that identified carriers of CMV plus the relevant HLA.

About this clonotype: The antigen is unknown.

Via MiXCR, TCRdb re-called the reads, giving one row per CDR3 protein. There are 200,000 to 300,000 distinct CDR3 sequences in the sample; more than 9% occur only once, and approximately 1.6% lies in the top ten. The clonotype comes from a human donor in good health (CMV status not recorded). Some clones in this sample may be carry-over from other donors' samples. What was sequenced was PBMCs.

CDR3 sequence reads: CSVRDRGSFVNEQFF. In DNA form, the CDR3 reads TGCAGCGTTCGGGACAGGGGGAGTTTTGTCAATGAGCAGTTCTTC. The chain couples TRBV29-1 to TRBJ2-1; 11 bases align to TRBD1. The CDR3 has 15 residues. CDR1 SQVTM and CDR2 ANQGSEA come from the germline V gene. V trimming: 5 bases; J trimming: 6 bases; junction bases outside the gene matches: 9.